The clone carrying this T cell receptor beta chain was recorded a few times. The antigen is undetermined. These data come from a study of T cells after yellow fever vaccination. Study-level information: Preparation of fractions with low cell numbers was performed using SMART-Seq v4 Ultra Low Input. The study, taken as a whole, reports: Booster sampling recovered most clones from primary vaccination (around 97% CD4, roughly 90% CD8).

Researchers made TCR cDNA using 5'RACE template switching, and this step added a universal primer site and UMIs. TCRdb called the 5' RACE reads again in MiXCR, with one record for every CDR3 protein. The repertoire consists of about 300,000 distinct CDR3 sequences, with around 7% occurring once and the leading ten covering 15% to 20%. V lost 2 bases and J lost 0; bases outside the gene matches: 12. This CDR3 spans 19 amino acids. Looked up from germline, CDR1 is SGHAT and CDR2 is FQNNGV. This chain connects TRBV11-2 to TRBJ2-3; 9 bases line up with TRBD2. The source material was PBMCs, sampled approximately 47 days after the first yellow fever vaccination. The TCR originated in a man between 18 and 35 years old who received the YFV17D yellow fever vaccine. The CDR3 DNA follows: TGTGCCAGCAGCTTAATTGGACAAATTAGCGGGGGTAGCACAGATACGCAGTATTTT. It yields the protein CASSLIGQISGGSTDTQYF.